Listed here are 26 T cell receptor beta chains from one sample, sequenced in a study of post-analysis software for immune sequencing data. General study results and limits: When patients were compared with controls, four or five TRBV segments were more frequent, TRBV5-6, TRBV5-1 and TRBV20-1 among them.

Their specific antigens are unknown. The TCR beta cDNA libraries contained unique molecular identifiers. One entry per CDR3 protein results from TCRdb running MiXCR on the PCR reads. This repertoire shows 740,000 or so distinct CDR3 sequences, approximately 53% found once; its top ten account for over 4%. Sequenced material: blood. The source of these receptors is a girl between 5 and 17 years old with multiple sclerosis.

This clonotype was seen a few times. V gene TRBV5-1 combines with J gene TRBJ1-2; D unclear. Germline CDR1 SGHRS, CDR2 YFSETQ. V was trimmed by 3 bases and J by 12 bases, leaving 18 bases between them. The CDR3 is 13 amino acids. The chain's CDR3 is CASSSPGTIVHTF. In nucleotides, the CDR3 is TGCGCCAGCAGCTCGCCGGGAACTATTGTTCACACCTTC.

The chain has TRBV5-1 and TRBJ2-1, with 7 bases fitting TRBD1. The trim removed 4 bases at V and 5 bases at J, leaving 3 bases unmatched. This CDR3 contains 13 residues. Germline CDR1 and CDR2: SGHRS and YFSETQ. The CDR3 region is CASSAQGNNEQFF. The CDR3 DNA sequence: TGCGCCAGCAGCGCACAGGGGAACAATGAGCAGTTCTTC.

The chain couples TRBV6-5 to TRBJ2-3; 8 bases line up with TRBD1. Trimming removed 0 bases from V and 5 bases from J; junction bases left unmatched: 4. This CDR3 comprises 15 residues. CDR1 MNHEY and CDR2 SVGAGI come from the germline V gene. CDR3 residues: CASSYSRQGIDTQYF. Here the CDR3 DNA reads TGTGCCAGCAGTTACTCAAGACAGGGGATAGATACGCAGTATTTT.

The chain couples TRBV25-1 to TRBJ2-7, with 9 bases aligning to TRBD1. Germline-derived CDR1 and CDR2 are MGHDK and SYGVNS. The CDR3 sequence is 15 residues long. The V segment lost 2 bases and the J segment 9 bases; nucleotides outside the gene matches: 11. The CDR3 region is CASSELDDRGRVQYF. CDR3 DNA sequence: TGTGCCAGCAGTGAACTCGATGACAGGGGGAGGGTGCAGTACTTC.

V is TRBV12-3 or TRBV12-4 and J is TRBJ1-5; D gene unclear. CDR3 length equals 13 residues. Between the trimmed V and J ends, which lost 5 bases and 3 bases, there was a span of 8 bases. The CDR3 spells CASSPHNNQPQHF. CDR3 coding DNA: TGTGCCAGCAGTCCCCACAACAATCAGCCCCAGCATTTT.

The chain employs TRBV20-1 and TRBJ2-3; 8 nucleotides match TRBD2. The CDR3 is 13 amino acids. Germline-derived CDR1 and CDR2 are DFQATT and SNEGSKA (reference sequence). The CDR3 nucleotides are TGCAGGGTCTCGGGGGGGCTCGCAGATACGCAGTATTTT. Protein: CRVSGGLADTQYF.

V usage is TRBV29-1 and J usage is TRBJ2-3; no clear D. The CDR3 loop spans 16 amino acids. From germline, CDR1 is SQVTM and CDR2 ANQGSEA. The CDR3 DNA follows: TGCGGCGGCAGAAAACGACGTGGGTACCGCACAGATACGCAGTATTTT. This sequence encodes CGGRKRRGYRTDTQYF.

The sample holds one count of this clonotype. This chain links TRBV2 with TRBJ1-1; tentative D call: TRBD1 (5 bases). This CDR3 region has 19 residues. Trimming left V 7 bases short and J 1 base short, with 28 bases between. Germline assignment: CDR1 SNHLY and CDR2 FYNNEI. CDR3 loop: CASNQGGTSGRRRNTEAFF. The DNA of the CDR3 is TGTGCCAGCAACCAAGGAGGGACTAGCGGGAGGAGGAGGAACACTGAAGCTTTCTTT.

A few counts support this clonotype. The chain joins TRBV20-1 to TRBJ2-4; a possible D gene is TRBD2 (6 bases). The tail of the sequence fits TRBJ2-7 better, so the J call may be wrong. CDR3 length equals 11 residues. CDR1 and CDR2 (germline): DFQATT, SNEGSKA (reference sequence). CDR3: CSAHSGYEQYF. CDR3 sequence (DNA): TGCAGTGCCCATAGCGGCTACGAGCAGTACTTC.

This clonotype has just a few counts. This chain uses TRBV5-1 with TRBJ2-5, with a possible D match to TRBD2 (5 bases). Matching the DNA end better, TRBJ2-7 makes the J call doubtful. The CDR3 is 14 residues long. CDR1 and CDR2 from the germline V gene are SGHRS and YFSETQ. DNA of the CDR3: TGCGCCAGCAGTCCTCCAGGAGGTTTCCACGAGCAGTACTTC. Encoded protein: CASSPPGGFHEQYF.

This rearrangement joins TRBV5-1 to TRBJ1-6; D might be TRBD1 (5 bases). V was shortened by 0 bases and J by 6 bases, with 10 bases between the two germline ends. The CDR3 length is 15 residues. Germline CDR1 is SGHRS and CDR2 is YFSETQ. The chain's CDR3 is CASSLEGLFNSPLHF. CDR3 DNA sequence: TGCGCCAGCAGCTTGGAGGGGCTTTTTAATTCACCCCTCCACTTT. Full variable domain (missing parts from reference TRBV5-1 and TRBJ1-6): KAGVTQTPRYLIKTRGQQVTLSCSPISGHRSVSWYQQTPGQGLQFLFEYFSETQRNKGNFPGRFSGRQFSNSRSEMNVSTLELGDSALYLCASSLEGLFNSPLHFGNGTRLTVT.

This clonotype was counted only a few times. CDR3 protein: CASGSSTTGRNQPQHF. CDR3 in DNA: TGTGCTAGTGGTTCCTCCACGACAGGGCGCAATCAGCCCCAGCATTTT. This chain links TRBV12-5 with TRBJ1-5; TRBD1 matches 7 bases. Germline CDR1 LGHNT, CDR2 FRNRAP. V lost 4 bases to trimming and J lost 2 bases; unmatched junction nucleotides: 8. The CDR3 sequence is 16 residues long.

Here the CDR3 DNA reads TGCGCCAGCGCCCGAGACGGGGGGACCCTCAATGAGCAGTTCTTC. It codes for CASARDGGTLNEQFF. J is TRBJ2-1 and V is TRBV5-1; 7 nucleotides agree with TRBD2. The CDR3 is 15 residues long. The ends lost 7 bases at V and 6 bases at J; junction bases unmatched: 13. Germline V gene sequence: CDR1 SGHRS, CDR2 YFSETQ. The full variable domain, with the rest looked up from reference TRBV5-1 and TRBJ2-1, is KAGVTQTPRYLIKTRGQQVTLSCSPISGHRSVSWYQQTPGQGLQFLFEYFSETQRNKGNFPGRFSGRQFSNSRSEMNVSTLELGDSALYLCASARDGGTLNEQFFGPGTRLTVL.

This clonotype showed up just a few times. The chain is built from TRBV29-1 and TRBJ2-1; TRBD2 agrees at 11 bases. The CDR3 totals 18 residues. The ends lost 3 bases at V and 4 bases at J; junction bases unmatched: 14. CDR1 is SQVTM, CDR2 ANQGSEA, per germline. This chain's CDR3 is CSVDIGASGRTSYNEQFF. DNA of the CDR3: TGCAGCGTTGATATAGGGGCTAGCGGGAGGACCTCTTACAATGAGCAGTTCTTC.

This chain joins TRBV6-1 and TRBJ2-7; no reliable D call. The V gene lost 2 bases and the J gene lost 1 base, with 12 bases spanning the gap. Germline values: CDR1 MNHNS, CDR2 SASEGT. The CDR3 runs 15 residues. The CDR3: CASSEPTLGSYEQYF. The CDR3 DNA reads TGTGCCAGCAGTGAACCAACACTGGGGTCCTACGAGCAGTACTTC.

The chain employs TRBV9 and TRBJ2-7, with 7 bases lining up with TRBD1. The CDR3 consists of 14 residues. CDR1 is SGDLS, CDR2 YYNGEE, per germline. The junction had 13 bases not matched to a gene; V was cut back by 3 bases and J by 10 bases. Here the CDR3 DNA reads TGTGCCAGCAGCGAGGGGGCGCCGGCAAGTACCCAGTACTTC. It yields the protein CASSEGAPASTQYF.

This sequence joins TRBV29-1 and TRBJ2-5; D is ambiguous. The tail of the sequence fits TRBJ2-1 better, so the J call may be wrong. This CDR3 is 12 amino acids long. Germline CDR1 is SQVTM and CDR2 is ANQGSEA. CDR3 coding DNA: TGCAGCGGATCGGTAGACCAAGAGACCCAGTTCTTC. It codes for CSGSVDQETQFF.

The rearrangement links TRBV27 to TRBJ1-2, with D tentatively TRBD1 (6 bases). Germline V lookup: CDR1 MNHEY, CDR2 SMNVEV (reference sequence). The CDR3 extends over 15 amino acids. V gave up 6 bases and J gave up 0 bases, with 14 bases separating them. This CDR3 reads CASSKQGLANYGYTF. The DNA for the CDR3 is TGTGCCAGCAGCAAACAGGGTCTAGCTAACTATGGCTACACCTTC.

The rearrangement uses TRBV4-2 and TRBJ2-1; a weak D match, TRBD2 (6 bases). V shed 0 bases and J shed 0 bases, with 12 bases lying between them. CDR3 length: 17 residues. From germline, CDR1 is LGHNA and CDR2 YNFKEQ. The CDR3 protein is CASSQDSTGSSYNEQFF. Here the CDR3 DNA reads TGTGCCAGCAGCCAAGATAGTACCGGGAGCTCCTACAATGAGCAGTTCTTC.

The chain has TRBV10-3 and TRBJ2-1, with TRBD1 matching 8 bases. Germline CDR1 is ENHRY and CDR2 is SYGVKD. Unmatched junction bases numbered 5, after V lost 6 bases and J lost 7 bases. The CDR3 length is 13 residues. The CDR3, as DNA: TGTGCCATCAGCGGGACAGGCGTGAATGAGCAGTTCTTC. Its protein is CAISGTGVNEQFF.

J is TRBJ2-7 and V is TRBV12-3 or TRBV12-4, with 7 bases aligning to TRBD2. The DNA end favors TRBJ2-4, so the J call may be wrong. This CDR3 spans 16 amino acids. CDR3 in amino acids: CASSLLGGGPRNIQYF. In DNA form, the CDR3 reads TGTGCCAGCAGTTTATTGGGGGGGGGTCCAAGAAACATTCAGTACTTC.

The chain links TRBV12-3 or TRBV12-4 to TRBJ1-2, with no clear D. The V and J ends lost 2 bases and 6 bases respectively, with 10 bases between them. The CDR3 has 13 amino acids. In DNA form, the CDR3 reads TGTGCCAGCAGTTTAAGAGGATCCCATGGCTACACCTTC. Residues: CASSLRGSHGYTF.

This clonotype is a singleton in its sample. V usage is TRBV15 and J usage is TRBJ1-2, with D maybe TRBD1 (6 bases). CDR3 length: 14 amino acids. Germline CDR1 LNHNV, CDR2 YYDKDF (reference sequence). V was trimmed by 3 bases and J by 2 bases, leaving 10 bases between them. Written as DNA, the CDR3 is TGTGCCACCAGCAGCCACGGACAGAACTATGGCTACACCTTC. Translation: CATSSHGQNYGYTF.

This clonotype was detected a few times. V is TRBV4-1 and J is TRBJ2-3; TRBD1 might be the D (6 bases). The CDR3 sequence is 18 residues long. CDR1 is MGHRA and CDR2 is YSYEKL in the germline V gene. V was shortened by 0 bases and J by 0 bases, with 16 bases between the two germline ends. The CDR3 DNA follows: TGCGCCAGCAGCCAAGATCCCCACGGTAGGGGGAGCACAGATACGCAGTATTTT. This sequence encodes CASSQDPHGRGSTDTQYF.

This clonotype was seen only a few times. The rearrangement joins TRBV29-1 to TRBJ2-5; D gene unclear. The CDR3 covers 12 residues. Germline CDR1 reads SQVTM; CDR2 reads ANQGSEA. Trimming removed 4 bases at V and 1 base at J, with 7 bases between. CDR3: CSVGHPQETQYF. The CDR3, as DNA: TGCAGCGTTGGACACCCCCAAGAGACCCAGTACTTC.

This clonotype appeared once. The chain joins TRBV20-1 to TRBJ1-2; perhaps TRBD1 as D (5 bases). The CDR3 consists of 16 residues. Germline V lookup: CDR1 DFQATT, CDR2 SNEGSKA (reference sequence). V was cut by 1 base and J by 4 bases, with 19 bases left in between. The CDR3, as DNA: TGCAGTGCTAGAGCCCTCAATAGGGGAGAGGGCTATGGCTACACCTTC. Protein: CSARALNRGEGYGYTF.